The T cell receptor beta chain described here comes from a study of cytotoxic CD8 clonotypes in ibrutinib-treated CLL. Using immunoSEQ multiplex PCR, the repertoire was profiled, and TCRdb retains in-frame clones only, with some absent. The repertoire consists of approximately 84,000 clones, with 70% to 80% occurring once and the leading ten covering about 4.8%. Study observations and caveats: Clonality was elevated at ibrutinib response and had returned toward baseline at progression. Public clonotypes (which were uncommon) either contracted or remained stable on treatment.

To note about this clone: Its antigen is unidentified.

The V and J ends lost 6 bases and 5 bases respectively, with 4 bases between them. CDR3 length: 11 amino acids. Germline V gene lookup returns CDR1 MDHEN and CDR2 SYDVKM. The specimen comprised PBMCs, sampled after 12 months of ibrutinib treatment. The source of this sequence is a human donor with chronic lymphocytic leukemia. J is TRBJ1-4 and V is TRBV28; no firm D call. The CDR3 sequence is CASRNNEKLFF. In nucleotides, the CDR3 is TGTGCCAGCAGGAACAATGAAAAACTGTTTTTT.